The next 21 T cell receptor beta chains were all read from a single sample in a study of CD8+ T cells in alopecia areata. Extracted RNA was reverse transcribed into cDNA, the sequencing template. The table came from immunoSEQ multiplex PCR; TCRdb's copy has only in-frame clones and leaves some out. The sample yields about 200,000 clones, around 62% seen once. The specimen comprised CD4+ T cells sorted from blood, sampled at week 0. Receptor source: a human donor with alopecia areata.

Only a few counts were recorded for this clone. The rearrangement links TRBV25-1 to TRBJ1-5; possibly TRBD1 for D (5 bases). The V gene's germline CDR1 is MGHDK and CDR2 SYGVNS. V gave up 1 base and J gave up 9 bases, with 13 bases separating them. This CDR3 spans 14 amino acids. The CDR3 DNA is TGTGCCAGCAGTGAATGGGGGACGGACCCGCCCCAGCATTTT. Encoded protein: CASSEWGTDPPQHF.

CDR3 bases: TGCGCCAGCAGGGACAGTCCCTATGGCTACACCTTC. Translation gives CASRDSPYGYTF. The chain links TRBV10-2 to TRBJ1-2; tentative D call: TRBD1 (6 bases). The length of the CDR3 is 12 residues. CDR1 and CDR2 from the germline V gene are WSHSY and SAAADI. The V and J ends lost 6 bases and 4 bases respectively, with 9 bases between them.

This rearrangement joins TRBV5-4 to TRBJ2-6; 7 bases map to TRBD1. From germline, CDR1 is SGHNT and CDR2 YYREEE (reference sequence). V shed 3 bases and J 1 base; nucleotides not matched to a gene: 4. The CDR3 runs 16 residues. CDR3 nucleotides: TGTGCCAGCAGCTCCTTCAGGGGGTCTGGGGCCAACGTCCTGACTTTC. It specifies CASSSFRGSGANVLTF.

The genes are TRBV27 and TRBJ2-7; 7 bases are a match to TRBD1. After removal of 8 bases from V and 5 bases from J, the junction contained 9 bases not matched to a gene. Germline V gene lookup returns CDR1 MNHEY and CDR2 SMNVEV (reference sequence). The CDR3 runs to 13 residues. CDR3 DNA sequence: TGTGCCAGCTCGCGACAGGGTCTCGACGAGCAGTACTTC. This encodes CASSRQGLDEQYF.

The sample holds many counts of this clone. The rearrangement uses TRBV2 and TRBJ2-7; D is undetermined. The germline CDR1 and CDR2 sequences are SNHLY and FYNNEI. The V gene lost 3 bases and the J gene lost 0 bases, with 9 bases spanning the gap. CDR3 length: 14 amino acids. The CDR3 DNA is TGTGCCAGCAGTGATGGTGTCCTCTCCTACGAGCAGTACTTC. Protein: CASSDGVLSYEQYF.

The DNA of the CDR3 is TGCAGCGTAGCACAGGGGCCCACCGGGGAGCTGTTTTTT. Translated: CSVAQGPTGELFF. V and J are TRBV29-1 and TRBJ2-2, with TRBD1 matching 7 bases. J gave up 4 bases and V 6 bases, and 5 bases lay outside the gene matches. The CDR3 extends over 13 amino acids. CDR1 and CDR2 from the germline V gene are SQVTM and ANQGSEA.

The CDR3 DNA follows: TGCGCCAGCAGCCAACCTATGGAGACCCAGTACTTC. It codes for CASSQPMETQYF. The V and J genes are TRBV4-1 and TRBJ2-5; D is unclear. Germline CDR1 is MGHRA and CDR2 is YSYEKL. V lost 2 bases to trimming and J lost 5 bases, with 6 bases between them. There are 12 residues in the CDR3.

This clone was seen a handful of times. Written as DNA, the CDR3 is TGTGCCTGGAGTGTATACGGCTATGGCTACACCTTC. It encodes CAWSVYGYGYTF. V usage is TRBV30 and J usage is TRBJ1-2; no clear D gene. This CDR3 is built from 12 residues. V was clipped by 0 bases and J by 4 bases, with 6 bases between them. Germline values: CDR1 GTSNPN, CDR2 SVGIG (reference sequence).

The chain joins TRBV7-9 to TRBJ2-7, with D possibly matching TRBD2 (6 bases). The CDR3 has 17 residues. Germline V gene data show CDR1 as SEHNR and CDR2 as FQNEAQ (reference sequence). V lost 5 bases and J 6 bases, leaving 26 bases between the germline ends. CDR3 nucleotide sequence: TGTGCCAGCAGCACGTCTAGCGTCGCGAATCTGGGGTCCGAGCAGTACTTC. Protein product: CASSTSSVANLGSEQYF. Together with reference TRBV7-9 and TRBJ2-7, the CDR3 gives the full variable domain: DTGVSQNPRHKITKRGQNVTFRCDPISEHNRLYWYRQTLGQGPEFLTYFQNEAQLEKSRLLSDRFSAERPKGSFSTLEIQRTEQGDSAMYLCASSTSSVANLGSEQYFGPGTRLTVT.

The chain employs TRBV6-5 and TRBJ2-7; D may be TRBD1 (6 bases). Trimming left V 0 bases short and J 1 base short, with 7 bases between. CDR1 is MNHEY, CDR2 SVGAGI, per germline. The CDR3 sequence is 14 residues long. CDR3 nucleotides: TGTGCCAGCAGTTACTCAGACAGGTCCTACGAGCAGTACTTC. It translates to CASSYSDRSYEQYF.

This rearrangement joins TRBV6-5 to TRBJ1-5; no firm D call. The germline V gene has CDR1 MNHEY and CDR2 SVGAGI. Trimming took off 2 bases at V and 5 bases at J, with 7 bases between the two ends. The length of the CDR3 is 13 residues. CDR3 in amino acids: CASSYQSDQPQHF. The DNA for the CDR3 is TGTGCCAGCAGTTACCAGAGCGATCAGCCCCAGCATTTT.

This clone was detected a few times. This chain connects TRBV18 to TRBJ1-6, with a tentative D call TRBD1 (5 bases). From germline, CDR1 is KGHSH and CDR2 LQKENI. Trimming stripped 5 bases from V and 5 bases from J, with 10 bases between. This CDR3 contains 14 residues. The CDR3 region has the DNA TGTGCCAGCTCAGTAGGACAAGATAATTCACCCCTCCACTTT. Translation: CASSVGQDNSPLHF.

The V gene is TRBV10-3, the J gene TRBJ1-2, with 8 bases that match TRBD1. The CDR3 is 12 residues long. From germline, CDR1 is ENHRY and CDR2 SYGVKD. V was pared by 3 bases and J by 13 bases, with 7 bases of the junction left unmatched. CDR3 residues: CAISEEDRVSTF. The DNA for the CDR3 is TGTGCCATCAGTGAAGAGGACAGGGTGAGCACCTTC.

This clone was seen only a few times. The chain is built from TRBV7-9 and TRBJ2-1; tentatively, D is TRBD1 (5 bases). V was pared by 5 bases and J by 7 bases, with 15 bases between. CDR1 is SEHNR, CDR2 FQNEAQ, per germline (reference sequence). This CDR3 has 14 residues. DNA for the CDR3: TGTGCCAGCAGCCCTATCCTCAGGGTAAATGAGCAGTTCTTC. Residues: CASSPILRVNEQFF.

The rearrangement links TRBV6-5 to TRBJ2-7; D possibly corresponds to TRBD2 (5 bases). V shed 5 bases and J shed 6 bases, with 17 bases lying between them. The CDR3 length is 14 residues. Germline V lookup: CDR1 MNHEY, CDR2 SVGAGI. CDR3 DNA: TGTGCCAGCAGTCGGTCGGAAGGAGGCTCCGAGCAGTACTTC. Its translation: CASSRSEGGSEQYF.

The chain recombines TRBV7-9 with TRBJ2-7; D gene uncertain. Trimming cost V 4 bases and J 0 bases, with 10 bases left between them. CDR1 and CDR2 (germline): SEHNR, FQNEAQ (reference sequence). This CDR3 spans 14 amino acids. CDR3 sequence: CASSSRLSSYEQYF. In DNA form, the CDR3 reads TGTGCCAGCAGCTCCCGATTAAGCTCCTACGAGCAGTACTTC.

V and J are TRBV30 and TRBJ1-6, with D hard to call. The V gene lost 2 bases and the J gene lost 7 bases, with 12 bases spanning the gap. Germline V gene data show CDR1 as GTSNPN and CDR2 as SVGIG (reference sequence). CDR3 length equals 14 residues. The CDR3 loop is CAWSPGSSNSPLHF. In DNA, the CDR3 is TGTGCCTGGAGTCCCGGCAGCTCCAATTCACCCCTCCACTTT.

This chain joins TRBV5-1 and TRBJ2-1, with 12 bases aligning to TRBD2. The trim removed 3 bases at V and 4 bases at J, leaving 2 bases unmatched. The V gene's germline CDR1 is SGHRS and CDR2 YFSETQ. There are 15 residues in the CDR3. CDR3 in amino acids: CASSSGLAGYNEQFF. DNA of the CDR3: TGCGCCAGCAGCTCGGGACTAGCGGGTTACAATGAGCAGTTCTTC.

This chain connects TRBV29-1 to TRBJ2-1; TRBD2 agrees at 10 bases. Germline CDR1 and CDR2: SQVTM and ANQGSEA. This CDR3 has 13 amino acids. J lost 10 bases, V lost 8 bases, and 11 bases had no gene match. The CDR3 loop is CSISGRFSGEQFF. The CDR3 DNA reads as TGCAGCATTAGCGGGAGGTTTTCCGGGGAGCAGTTCTTC.

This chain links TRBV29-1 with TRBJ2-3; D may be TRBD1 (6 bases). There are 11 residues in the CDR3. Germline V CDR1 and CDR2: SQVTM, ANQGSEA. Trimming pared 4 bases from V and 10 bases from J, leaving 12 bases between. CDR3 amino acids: CSVAPDSSQYF. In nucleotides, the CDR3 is TGCAGCGTTGCCCCGGACAGCTCGCAGTATTTT.

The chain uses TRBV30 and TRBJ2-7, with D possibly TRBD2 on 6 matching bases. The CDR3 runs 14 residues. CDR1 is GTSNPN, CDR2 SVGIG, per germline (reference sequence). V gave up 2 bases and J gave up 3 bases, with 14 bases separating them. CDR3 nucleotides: TGTGCCTGGAGTCGGGCGGGATATCTCTACGAGCAGTACTTC. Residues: CAWSRAGYLYEQYF.